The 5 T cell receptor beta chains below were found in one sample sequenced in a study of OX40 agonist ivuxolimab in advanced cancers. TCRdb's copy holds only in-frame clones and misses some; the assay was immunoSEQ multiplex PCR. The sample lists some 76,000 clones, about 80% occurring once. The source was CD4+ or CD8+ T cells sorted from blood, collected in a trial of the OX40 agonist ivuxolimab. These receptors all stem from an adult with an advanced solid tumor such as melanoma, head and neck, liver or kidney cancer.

The CDR3 DNA sequence: TGTGCCAGCAGCTCCTTTCTAGATTCCTCGGTCGCGCTGTTTTTT. Amino acids: CASSSFLDSSVALFF. The rearrangement joins TRBV5-6 to TRBJ2-2; D remains unclear. Germline CDR1 and CDR2: SGHDT and YYEEEE. With 3 bases removed from V and 13 bases from J, the gap between germline ends came to 22 bases. This CDR3 region has 15 residues.

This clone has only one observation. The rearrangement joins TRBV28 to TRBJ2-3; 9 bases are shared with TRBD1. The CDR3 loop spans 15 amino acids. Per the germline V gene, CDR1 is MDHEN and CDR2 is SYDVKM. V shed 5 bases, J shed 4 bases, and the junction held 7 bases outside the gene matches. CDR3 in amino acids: CASSITGGNADTQYF. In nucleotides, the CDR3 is TGTGCCAGCAGTATCACAGGGGGCAATGCAGATACGCAGTATTTT.

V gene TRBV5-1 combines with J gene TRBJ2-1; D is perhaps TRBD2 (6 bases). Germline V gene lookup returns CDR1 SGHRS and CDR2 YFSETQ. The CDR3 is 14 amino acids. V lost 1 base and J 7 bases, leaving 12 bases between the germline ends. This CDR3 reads CASSLLAGTNEQFF. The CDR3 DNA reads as TGCGCCAGCAGCTTGCTGGCGGGAACGAATGAGCAGTTCTTC.

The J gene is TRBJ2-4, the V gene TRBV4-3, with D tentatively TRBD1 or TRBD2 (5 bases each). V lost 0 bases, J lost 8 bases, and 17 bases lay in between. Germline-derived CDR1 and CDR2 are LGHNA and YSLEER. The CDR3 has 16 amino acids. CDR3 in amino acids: CASSQDLVGHGDIQYF. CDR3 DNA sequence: TGCGCCAGCAGCCAAGATTTAGTGGGGCACGGGGACATTCAGTACTTC.

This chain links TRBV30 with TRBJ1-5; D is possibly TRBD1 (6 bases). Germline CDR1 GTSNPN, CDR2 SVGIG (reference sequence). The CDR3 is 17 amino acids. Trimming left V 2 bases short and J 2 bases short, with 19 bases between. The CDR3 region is CAWSPDRQGGGNQPQHF. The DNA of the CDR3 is TGTGCCTGGAGTCCGGACCGACAAGGGGGGGGCAATCAGCCCCAGCATTTT.